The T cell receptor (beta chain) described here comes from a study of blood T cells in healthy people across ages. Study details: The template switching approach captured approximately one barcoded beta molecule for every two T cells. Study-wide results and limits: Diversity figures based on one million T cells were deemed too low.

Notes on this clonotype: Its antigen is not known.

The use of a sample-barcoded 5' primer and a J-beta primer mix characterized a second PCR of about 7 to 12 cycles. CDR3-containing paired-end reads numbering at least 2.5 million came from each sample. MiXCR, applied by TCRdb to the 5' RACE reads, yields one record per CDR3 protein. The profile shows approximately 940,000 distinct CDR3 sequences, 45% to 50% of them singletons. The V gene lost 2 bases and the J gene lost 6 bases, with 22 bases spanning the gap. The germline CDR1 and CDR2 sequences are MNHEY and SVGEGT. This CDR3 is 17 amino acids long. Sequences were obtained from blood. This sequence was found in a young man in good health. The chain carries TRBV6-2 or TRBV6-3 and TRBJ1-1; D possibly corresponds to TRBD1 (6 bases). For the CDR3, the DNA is TGTGCCAGCAGTTACGTTCAGGGGCCGAGGTGGAGGGCTGAAGCTTTCTTT. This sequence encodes CASSYVQGPRWRAEAFF.